This T cell receptor (beta chain) was found in a study of T cell responses to AZD1222 COVID-19 vaccine. Timing groups of about 4 and about 12 weeks for second doses were pooled. This CDR3 region has 12 residues. Germline CDR1 SGHAT, CDR2 FQNNGV. V trimming: 5 bases; J trimming: 7 bases; junction bases outside the gene matches: 4. Profiling relied on immunoSEQ multiplex PCR, and the TCRdb table lists in-frame clones only, not all of them. The sample contains roughly 110,000 clones, 85% to 95% of which appear only once. The clonotype was recovered from an adult who received the AZD1222 COVID-19 vaccine. The rearrangement joins TRBV11-2 to TRBJ1-2, with 7 positions matching TRBD1. The sequencing used peripheral blood, collected 28 days after the second AZD1222 dose. CDR3 DNA sequence: TGTGCCAGCAGCGGGCACAGGGGTGGCTACACCTTC. It yields the protein CASSGHRGGYTF.